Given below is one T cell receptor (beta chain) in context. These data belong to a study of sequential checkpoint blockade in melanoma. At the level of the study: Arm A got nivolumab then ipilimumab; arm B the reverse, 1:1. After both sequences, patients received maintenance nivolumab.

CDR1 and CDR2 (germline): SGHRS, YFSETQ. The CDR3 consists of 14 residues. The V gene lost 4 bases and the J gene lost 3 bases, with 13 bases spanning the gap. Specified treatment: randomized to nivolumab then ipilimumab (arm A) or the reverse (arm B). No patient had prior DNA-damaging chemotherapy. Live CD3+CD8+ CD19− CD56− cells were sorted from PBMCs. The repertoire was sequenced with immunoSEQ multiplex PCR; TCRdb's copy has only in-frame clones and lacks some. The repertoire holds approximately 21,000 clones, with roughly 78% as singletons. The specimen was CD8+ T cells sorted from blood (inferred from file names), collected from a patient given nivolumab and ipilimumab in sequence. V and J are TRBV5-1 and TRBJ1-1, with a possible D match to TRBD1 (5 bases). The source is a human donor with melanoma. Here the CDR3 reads CASSLTPGDTEAFF. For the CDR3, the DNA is TGCGCCAGCAGCCTGACACCGGGGGACACTGAAGCTTTCTTT.